The 27 T cell receptor beta chains below come from one sample, sequenced in a study of radiation and T cells in renal cell carcinoma. Noted time point: baseline pretreatment blood. Treatment denoted: 15 Gy SBRT to primary tumor, nephrectomy 4 weeks later. Only in-frame clones appear in the TCRdb table, and some are missing; sequencing was by immunoSEQ multiplex PCR. This table holds 100,000 to 150,000 clones, roughly 80% found once. Source: blood, taken from a patient whose treatment included radiotherapy and nephrectomy. All receptors derive from a woman aged 60-75 years with renal cell carcinoma.

The gene calls are TRBV2 and TRBJ1-3, with D hard to call. CDR1 and CDR2 from the germline V gene are SNHLY and FYNNEI. V was cut by 4 bases and J by 0 bases, with 7 bases left in between. This CDR3 contains 14 residues. The CDR3 coding sequence is TGTGCCAGCAGTGCCGGGTACTCTGGAAACACCATATATTTT. Translated, it gives CASSAGYSGNTIYF.

The chain has TRBV28 and TRBJ1-5, with D unclear. CDR3 length: 15 residues. Germline values: CDR1 MDHEN, CDR2 SYDVKM. Trimming removed 2 bases from V and 4 bases from J, with 12 bases in between. CDR3 in amino acids: CASSLGDPGNQPQHF. The CDR3 nucleotides read TGTGCCAGCAGTTTAGGCGACCCAGGAAATCAGCCCCAGCATTTT.

The chain uses TRBV30 and TRBJ1-2; tentatively, D is TRBD1 (5 bases). Trimming shortened V by 2 bases and J by 4 bases, and 14 bases separated the two germline ends. The CDR3 has 14 amino acids. CDR1 and CDR2 (germline): GTSNPN, SVGIG (reference sequence). The chain's CDR3 is CAWSYRDPLYGYTF. The CDR3 DNA sequence: TGTGCCTGGAGTTATAGGGACCCCCTCTATGGCTACACCTTC.

The rearrangement joins TRBV11-1 to TRBJ2-1; the D is unclear. CDR1 and CDR2 from the germline V gene are SGHAT and FQDESV (reference sequence). The CDR3 is 15 residues long. Trimming removed 6 bases from V and 6 bases from J, with 18 bases in between. Here the CDR3 reads CASSVSPSPSNEQFF. In DNA form, the CDR3 reads TGTGCCAGCAGTGTCTCACCGAGCCCCTCCAATGAGCAGTTCTTC.

This sequence joins TRBV7-9 and TRBJ2-7, with 11 bases matching TRBD1. Trimming removed 4 bases from V and 7 bases from J; junction bases left unmatched: 6. The CDR3 length is 14 residues. CDR1 and CDR2 (germline): SEHNR, FQNEAQ (reference sequence). CDR3 DNA sequence: TGTGCCAGCAGCTCGGGACAGGGGGAGGGAGAGCAGTACTTC. Translation gives CASSSGQGEGEQYF.

This clone was recorded a few times. This rearrangement joins TRBV25-1 to TRBJ2-1; TRBD1 agrees at 7 bases. Germline V lookup: CDR1 MGHDK, CDR2 SYGVNS. J was trimmed by 7 bases and V by 5 bases; bases with no gene match: 11. This CDR3 region has 15 residues. CDR3 nucleotides: TGTGCCAGCAGTCCACTGGACAGGCGAGGGAATGAGCAGTTCTTC. This sequence encodes CASSPLDRRGNEQFF.

The chain is built from TRBV28 and TRBJ1-1, with TRBD1 matching 9 bases. This CDR3 has 17 residues. V lost 6 bases to trimming and J lost 2 bases; unmatched junction nucleotides: 13. The germline V gene has CDR1 MDHEN and CDR2 SYDVKM. CDR3 in amino acids: CASRSPRITGGNTEAFF. As DNA, the CDR3 is TGTGCCAGCAGGTCGCCTCGAATAACAGGGGGCAACACTGAAGCTTTCTTT.

This chain joins TRBV2 and TRBJ2-1; D could derive from TRBD1 or TRBD2 (5 bases each). This CDR3 spans 15 amino acids. From germline, CDR1 is SNHLY and CDR2 FYNNEI. With 11 bases removed from V and 2 bases from J, the gap between germline ends came to 19 bases. The CDR3 spells CAGQRGAATYNEQFF. The DNA of the CDR3 is TGTGCCGGACAAAGAGGGGCGGCAACCTACAATGAGCAGTTCTTC. Combining the CDR3 with reference TRBV2 and TRBJ2-1 gives the whole variable domain EPEVTQTPSHQVTQMGQEVILRCVPISNHLYFYWYRQILGQKVEFLVSFYNNEISEKSEIFDDQFSVERPDGSNFTLKIRSTKLEDSAMYFCAGQRGAATYNEQFFGPGTRLTVL.

The J gene is TRBJ2-3, the V gene TRBV5-1; weak D call: TRBD1 (6 bases). The V end lost 0 bases, the J end lost 0 bases, and 11 bases lay between the germline ends. Germline V lookup: CDR1 SGHRS, CDR2 YFSETQ. The CDR3 is 16 amino acids. The CDR3 protein is CASSLDGQLSTDTQYF. For the CDR3, the DNA is TGCGCCAGCAGCTTGGACGGACAGCTAAGCACAGATACGCAGTATTTT.

The chain recombines TRBV5-6 with TRBJ1-1; D uncertain. The length of the CDR3 is 16 residues. Germline CDR1 reads SGHDT; CDR2 reads YYEEEE. V lost 3 bases, J lost 3 bases, and 18 bases lay in between. The CDR3, as DNA: TGTGCCAGCAGCTCCTCCACAGACACCGGACACACTGAAGCTTTCTTT. Its translation: CASSSSTDTGHTEAFF.

About this clone itself: Its ends do not fully match the called genes, so a read error is possible. The rearrangement joins TRBV7-7 to TRBJ2-1; 7 bases fit TRBD1. Germline V gene lookup returns CDR1 SSHAT and CDR2 FNYEAQ (reference sequence). The CDR3 covers 14 residues. For the CDR3, the DNA is TGTGCTAGCAGTCCAAACAGGGGTATGAATGAGCAGTTCTTC. Its translation: CASSPNRGMNEQFF.

This clone was seen only a few times. The chain carries TRBV25-1 and TRBJ1-1; D gene unclear. Per the germline V gene, CDR1 is MGHDK and CDR2 is SYGVNS. Trimming removed 6 bases from V and 3 bases from J, with 11 bases in between. The CDR3 covers 13 residues. CDR3 sequence reads: CASSIQGYTEAFF. CDR3 nucleotides: TGTGCCAGCAGCATTCAAGGGTACACTGAAGCTTTCTTT.

The J gene is TRBJ1-1, the V gene TRBV27; the match to TRBD1 covers 7 bases. The CDR3 spans 15 residues. Germline V lookup: CDR1 MNHEY, CDR2 SMNVEV (reference sequence). V lost 3 bases and J lost 1; bases outside the gene matches: 5. Here the CDR3 DNA reads TGTGCCAGCAGTTTGGCGACAGGGTCGAACACTGAAGCTTTCTTT. Amino acids: CASSLATGSNTEAFF.

In its sample, this clone was seen a few times. The chain recombines TRBV7-2 with TRBJ1-2, with TRBD1 as a possible D gene (5 bases). This CDR3 region has 13 residues. V was trimmed by 4 bases and J by 8 bases, leaving 14 bases between them. In germline, CDR1 is SGHTA, CDR2 FQGNSA. The CDR3 region is CASSSQGNRGYTF. CDR3 DNA sequence: TGTGCCAGCAGCTCCCAGGGAAATAGGGGCTACACCTTC.

As regards this clone: This likely reflects a read error, since a far larger clone is one base away. This sequence joins TRBV7-9 and TRBJ1-1; possibly TRBD1 for D (5 bases). The CDR3 is made up of 13 amino acids. The V gene's germline CDR1 is SEHNR and CDR2 FQNEAQ (reference sequence). Trimming left V 4 bases short and J 0 bases short, with 6 bases between. The CDR3 sequence is CASSSTVNTEAFF. The CDR3 region has the DNA TGTGCCAGCAGCTCGACAGTGAACACTGAAGCTTTCTTT.

The chain recombines TRBV11-2 with TRBJ2-3; maybe TRBD1 (5 bases). V shed 5 bases and J shed 0 bases, with 9 bases lying between them. Per germline, CDR1 SGHAT and CDR2 FQNNGV. The CDR3 totals 14 residues. The CDR3 region is CASSPRVSTDTQYF. The DNA of the CDR3 is TGTGCCAGCAGCCCCAGGGTTAGCACAGATACGCAGTATTTT.

The sample holds one count of this clone. The chain links TRBV5-6 to TRBJ1-2; 9 positions match TRBD1. CDR3 length equals 14 residues. Germline V gene lookup returns CDR1 SGHDT and CDR2 YYEEEE. The ends lost 4 bases at V and 8 bases at J; junction bases unmatched: 9. The CDR3 here is CASSAGTGTDGYTF. The CDR3 coding sequence is TGTGCCAGCAGCGCCGGGACAGGGACTGACGGCTACACCTTC.

In its sample, this clone was seen a few times. V usage is TRBV19 and J usage is TRBJ1-1; weak D call: TRBD1 (5 bases). CDR1 LNHDA and CDR2 SQIVND come from the germline V gene (reference sequence). Trimming left V 5 bases short and J 0 bases short, with 10 bases between. This CDR3 comprises 14 residues. This chain's CDR3 is CASSPGGLNTEAFF. The CDR3 DNA reads as TGTGCCAGTAGTCCGGGGGGTTTGAACACTGAAGCTTTCTTT.

As DNA, the CDR3 is TGTGCCAGCAGTTTATCCGAAGGTTCACCCCTCCACTTT. Residues: CASSLSEGSPLHF. The V gene is TRBV27, the J gene TRBJ1-6; D uncertain. The CDR3 runs 13 residues. Germline V gene sequence: CDR1 MNHEY, CDR2 SMNVEV (reference sequence). The germline V and J ends were trimmed by 0 bases and 9 bases, with 6 bases remaining between them.

For this clone: The CDR3 does not end in the conserved phenylalanine or tryptophan, so this is likely a read error. The DNA is omitted, as the CDR3 cannot be located on it reliably, and the CDR3 follows TCRdb's listing. CDR3 region: CASSLAGADEMPA. The chain recombines TRBV5-4 with TRBJ1-2. With termini counted, the CDR3 has 13 amino acids. The germline V gene has CDR1 SGHNT and CDR2 YYREEE (reference sequence).

V is TRBV30 and J is TRBJ1-6, with 8 bases matching TRBD1. Trimming at V came to 0 bases and at J to 6 bases, leaving 4 bases not matched to a gene. The CDR3 covers 15 residues. Germline V gives CDR1 GTSNPN, CDR2 SVGIG (reference sequence). This CDR3 is CAWSVLGQGNSPLHF. CDR3 nucleotides: TGTGCCTGGAGTGTACTAGGACAGGGTAATTCACCCCTCCACTTT. The full variable domain, its missing parts supplied by reference TRBV30 and TRBJ1-6, is SQTIHQWPATLVQPVGSPLSLECTVEGTSNPNLYWYRQAAGRGLQLLFYSVGIGQISSEVPQNLSASRPQDRQFILSSKKLLLSDSGFYLCAWSVLGQGNSPLHFGNGTRLTVT.

This chain connects TRBV15 to TRBJ2-7, with a weak D call TRBD1 (5 bases). Per germline, CDR1 LNHNV and CDR2 YYDKDF (reference sequence). Trimming pared 6 bases from V and 0 bases from J, leaving 15 bases between. The CDR3 consists of 15 residues. This chain's CDR3 is CATSPTVLSSYEQYF. CDR3 in DNA: TGTGCCACCAGTCCGACAGTTTTGAGCTCCTACGAGCAGTACTTC.

The J gene is TRBJ1-6, the V gene TRBV28; no clear D. Germline assignment: CDR1 MDHEN and CDR2 SYDVKM. Deletions cut 8 bases from V and 5 bases from J, with 10 bases between. This CDR3 is 13 amino acids long. The chain's CDR3 is CASLLANNSPLHF. CDR3 in DNA: TGTGCCAGCCTTCTAGCGAATAATTCACCCCTCCACTTT.

The chain carries TRBV7-9 and TRBJ1-2; D perhaps matches TRBD1 (5 bases). The CDR3 extends over 13 amino acids. V was clipped by 1 base and J by 2 bases, with 5 bases between them. The germline V gene has CDR1 SEHNR and CDR2 FQNEAQ (reference sequence). CDR3: CASSLGDNYGYTF. Here the CDR3 DNA reads TGTGCCAGCAGCTTAGGGGACAACTATGGCTACACCTTC.

The rearrangement links TRBV30 to TRBJ2-3; 10 bases align to TRBD2. Germline V lookup: CDR1 GTSNPN, CDR2 SVGIG (reference sequence). The CDR3 is 16 residues long. V gave up 0 bases and J gave up 8 bases; unmatched junction bases: 11. The CDR3 DNA reads as TGTGCCTGGAGTGTAGTTCCTAGCGGGAGATTAGGTACGCAGTATTTT. Translation: CAWSVVPSGRLGTQYF.

The V call is TRBV19, the J call TRBJ1-1, with 7 bases that match TRBD1. J was trimmed by 0 bases and V by 6 bases; bases with no gene match: 7. This CDR3 is built from 15 residues. From germline, CDR1 is LNHDA and CDR2 SQIVND (reference sequence). CDR3 residues: CASSRGGTVNTEAFF. In DNA form, the CDR3 reads TGTGCCAGTAGCCGAGGCGGGACAGTGAACACTGAAGCTTTCTTT.

The chain recombines TRBV29-1 with TRBJ2-7; no clear D gene. The CDR3 has 15 residues. CDR1 and CDR2 (germline): SQVTM, ANQGSEA. The V and J ends lost 3 bases and 1 base respectively, with 16 bases between them. CDR3 loop: CSVEDWGTDSYEQYF. The CDR3 nucleotides are TGCAGCGTTGAGGATTGGGGTACTGATTCCTACGAGCAGTACTTC.